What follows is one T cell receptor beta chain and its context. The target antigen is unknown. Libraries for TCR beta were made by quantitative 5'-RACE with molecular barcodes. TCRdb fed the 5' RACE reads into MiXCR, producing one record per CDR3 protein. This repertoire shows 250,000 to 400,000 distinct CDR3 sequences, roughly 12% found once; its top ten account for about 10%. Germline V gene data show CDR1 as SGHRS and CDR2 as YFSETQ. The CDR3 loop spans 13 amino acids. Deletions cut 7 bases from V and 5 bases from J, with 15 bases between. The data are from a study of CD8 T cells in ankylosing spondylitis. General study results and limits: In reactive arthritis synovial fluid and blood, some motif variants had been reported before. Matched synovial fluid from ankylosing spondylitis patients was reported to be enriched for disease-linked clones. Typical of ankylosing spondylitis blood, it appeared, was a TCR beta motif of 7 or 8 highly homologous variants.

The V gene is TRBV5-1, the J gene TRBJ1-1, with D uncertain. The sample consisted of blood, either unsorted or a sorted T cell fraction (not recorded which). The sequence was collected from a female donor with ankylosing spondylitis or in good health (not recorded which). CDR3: CASRQQLGTEAFF. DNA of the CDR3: TGCGCCAGCCGGCAACAATTGGGTACTGAAGCTTTCTTT. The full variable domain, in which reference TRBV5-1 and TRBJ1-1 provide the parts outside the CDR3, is KAGVTQTPRYLIKTRGQQVTLSCSPISGHRSVSWYQQTPGQGLQFLFEYFSETQRNKGNFPGRFSGRQFSNSRSEMNVSTLELGDSALYLCASRQQLGTEAFFGQGTRLTVV.